This record looks at one T cell receptor (beta chain) sequence and its context. The data are from a study of blood T cell repertoires in COVID-19. Study details: Samples of COVID-19 (acute and convalescent) were obtained from the United States, Italy and Spain. Nucleic acid was either cDNA or gDNA, and it came from T cells, B-cell-depleted T cells, or PBMCs.

Per the study methods: For nucleated cells, counts were estimated from reference gene primer amplification. Generated by immunoSEQ multiplex PCR, the TCRdb table keeps only in-frame clones and is missing some. V and J calls and clone size come straight from that table; D and trimming were deduced from the DNA. The sample has 95,000 to 100,000 clones; around 84% are singletons. The sequencing input was peripheral blood. The receptor was isolated from a woman in her 70s with active or convalescent COVID-19.

The CDR3 sequence is CASSYSNRVEKLFF. The CDR3 region has the DNA TGTGCCAGCAGTTACTCGAACAGGGTCGAAAAACTGTTTTTT. V is TRBV6-5 and J is TRBJ1-4; the D gene is possibly TRBD1 (6 bases). Germline V gives CDR1 MNHEY, CDR2 SVGAGI. The CDR3 has 14 amino acids. V dropped 0 bases and J dropped 8 bases, with 10 bases sitting between them.